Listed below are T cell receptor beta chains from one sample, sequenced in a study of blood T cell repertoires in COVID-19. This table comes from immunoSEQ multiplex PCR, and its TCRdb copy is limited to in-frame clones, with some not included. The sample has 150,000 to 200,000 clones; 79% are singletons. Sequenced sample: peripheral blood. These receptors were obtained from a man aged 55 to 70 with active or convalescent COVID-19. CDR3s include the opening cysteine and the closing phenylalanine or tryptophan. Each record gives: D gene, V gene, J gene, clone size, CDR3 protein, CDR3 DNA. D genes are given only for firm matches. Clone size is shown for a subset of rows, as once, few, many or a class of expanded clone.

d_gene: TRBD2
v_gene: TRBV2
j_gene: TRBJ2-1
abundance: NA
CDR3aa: CASTEVAGAINEQFF
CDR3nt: TGTGCCAGCACTGAGGTGGCGGGAGCTATAAATGAGCAGTTCTTC

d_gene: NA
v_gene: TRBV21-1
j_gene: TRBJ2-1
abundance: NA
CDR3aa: CASSPEGANLHEQFF
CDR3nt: TGTGCCAGCAGTCCCGAGGGGGCGAATCTTCATGAGCAGTTCTTC

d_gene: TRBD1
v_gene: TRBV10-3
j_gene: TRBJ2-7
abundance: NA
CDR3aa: CAARAGGDYEQYF
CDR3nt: TGTGCCGCCAGGGCAGGGGGTGATTACGAGCAGTACTTC

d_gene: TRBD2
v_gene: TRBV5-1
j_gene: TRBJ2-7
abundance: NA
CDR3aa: CASSLGYGRAYEQYF
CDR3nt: TGCGCCAGCAGCTTGGGTTACGGGAGGGCCTACGAGCAGTACTTC

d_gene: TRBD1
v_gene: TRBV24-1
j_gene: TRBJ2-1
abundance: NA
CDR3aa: CATSDFETGGGNEQFF
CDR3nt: TGTGCCACCAGTGATTTCGAGACAGGGGGGGGTAATGAGCAGTTCTTC

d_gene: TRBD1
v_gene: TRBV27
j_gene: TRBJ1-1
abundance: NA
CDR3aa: CASSPPGQGDTEAFF
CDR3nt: TGTGCCAGCAGTCCTCCGGGACAGGGGGACACTGAAGCTTTCTTT

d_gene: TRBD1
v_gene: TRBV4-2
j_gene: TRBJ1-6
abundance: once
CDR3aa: CASSLGTGNSPLHF
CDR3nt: TGTGCCAGCAGCCTCGGGACAGGGAATTCACCCCTCCACTTT

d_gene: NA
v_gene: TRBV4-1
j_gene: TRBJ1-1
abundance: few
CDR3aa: CASSQNIRASGSEAFF
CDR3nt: TGCGCCAGCAGCCAAAACATCCGCGCCTCGGGGTCTGAAGCTTTCTTT

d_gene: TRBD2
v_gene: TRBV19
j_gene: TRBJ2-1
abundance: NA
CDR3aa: CASSIVSGDNEQFF
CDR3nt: TGTGCCAGTAGTATAGTTAGCGGGGACAATGAGCAGTTCTTC

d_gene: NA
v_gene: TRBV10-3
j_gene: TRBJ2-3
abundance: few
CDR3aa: CAIRLKTETDTQYF
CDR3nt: TGTGCCATCAGACTTAAGACAGAAACAGATACGCAGTATTTT

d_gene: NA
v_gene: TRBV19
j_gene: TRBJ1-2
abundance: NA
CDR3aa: CASRFMGEGYTF
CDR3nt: TGTGCCAGTAGGTTTATGGGAGAAGGCTACACCTTC

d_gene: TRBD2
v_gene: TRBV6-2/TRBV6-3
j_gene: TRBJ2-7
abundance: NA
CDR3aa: CASSYPAGVQRYEQYF
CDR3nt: TGTGCCAGCAGTTATCCAGCGGGAGTTCAACGGTACGAGCAGTACTTC

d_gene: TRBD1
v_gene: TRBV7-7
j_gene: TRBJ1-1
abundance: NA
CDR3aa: CASSPLTGINTEAFF
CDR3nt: TGTGCCAGCAGCCCATTGACAGGGATAAACACTGAAGCTTTCTTT

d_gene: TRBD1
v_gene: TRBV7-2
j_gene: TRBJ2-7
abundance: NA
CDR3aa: CASSLAGGLDEQYF
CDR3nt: TGTGCCAGCAGCTTAGCAGGGGGCTTGGACGAGCAGTACTTC

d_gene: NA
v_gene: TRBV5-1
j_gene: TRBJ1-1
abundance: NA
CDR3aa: CASSLERTTEAFF
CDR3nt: TGCGCCAGCAGCTTGGAGAGAACCACTGAAGCTTTCTTT

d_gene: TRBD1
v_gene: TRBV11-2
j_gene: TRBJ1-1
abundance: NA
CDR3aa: CASRDTGQGGNTEAFF
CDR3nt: TGTGCCAGCAGGGATACGGGACAGGGTGGGAACACTGAAGCTTTCTTT

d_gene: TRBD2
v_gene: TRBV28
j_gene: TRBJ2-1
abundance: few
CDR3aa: CASSGRKLPSGRGDEQFF
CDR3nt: TGTGCCAGCAGTGGCAGGAAACTCCCTAGCGGGAGAGGGGATGAGCAGTTCTTC

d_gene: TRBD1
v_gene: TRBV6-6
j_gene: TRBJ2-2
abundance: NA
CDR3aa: CATLQGDTGELFF
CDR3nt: TGTGCCACATTACAGGGGGACACCGGGGAGCTGTTTTTT

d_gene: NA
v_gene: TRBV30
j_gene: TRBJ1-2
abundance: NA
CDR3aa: CAWGRASYGYTF
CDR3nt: TGTGCCTGGGGCAGGGCCAGCTATGGCTACACCTTC

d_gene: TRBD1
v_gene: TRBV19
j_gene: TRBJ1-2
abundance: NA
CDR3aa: CASSRDRVNYGYTF
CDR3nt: TGTGCCAGTAGTCGCGACAGGGTGAACTATGGCTACACCTTC

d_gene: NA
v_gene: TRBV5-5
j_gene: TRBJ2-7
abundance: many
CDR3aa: CASSRDYEQYF
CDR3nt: TGTGCCAGCAGCCGCGACTACGAGCAGTACTTC

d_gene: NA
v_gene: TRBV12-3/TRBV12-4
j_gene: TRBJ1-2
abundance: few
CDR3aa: CASSGTNYGYTF
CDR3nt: TGTGCCAGTAGCGGGACTAACTATGGCTACACCTTC

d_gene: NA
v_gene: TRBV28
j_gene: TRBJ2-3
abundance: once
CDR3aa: CASSSLQLATDTQYF
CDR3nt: TGTGCCAGCAGTTCTCTCCAATTGGCCACAGATACGCAGTATTTT

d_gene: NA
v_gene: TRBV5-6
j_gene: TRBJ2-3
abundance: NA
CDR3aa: CASIMRGGGDTQYF
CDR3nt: TGTGCCAGCATCATGCGGGGAGGTGGAGATACGCAGTATTTT

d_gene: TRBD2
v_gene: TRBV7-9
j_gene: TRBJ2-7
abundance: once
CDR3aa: CASSPLTSLSYEQYF
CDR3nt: TGTGCCAGCAGCCCCTTGACTAGCCTCTCCTACGAGCAGTACTTC

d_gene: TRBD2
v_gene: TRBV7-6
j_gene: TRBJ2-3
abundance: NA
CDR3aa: CASSRRLASEGTDTQYF
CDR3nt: TGTGCCAGCAGCCGAAGACTAGCGTCCGAGGGAACAGATACGCAGTATTTT

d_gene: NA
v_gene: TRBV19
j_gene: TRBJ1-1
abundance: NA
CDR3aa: CASRIRGQLGTEAFF
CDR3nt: TGTGCCAGTAGGATTCGAGGACAGCTTGGTACTGAAGCTTTCTTT

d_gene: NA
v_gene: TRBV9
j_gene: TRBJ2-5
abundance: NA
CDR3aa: CASSVGGVLQETQYF
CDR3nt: TGTGCCAGCAGCGTCGGCGGGGTACTCCAGGAGACCCAGTACTTC

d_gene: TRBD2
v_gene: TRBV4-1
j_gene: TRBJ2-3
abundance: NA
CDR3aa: CASSQEEREADTQYF
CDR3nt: TGCGCCAGCAGCCAAGAGGAGCGGGAGGCAGATACGCAGTATTTT

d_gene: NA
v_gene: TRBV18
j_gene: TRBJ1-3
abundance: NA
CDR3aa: CASSPESVTGRTIYF
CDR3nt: TGTGCCAGCTCACCAGAAAGCGTGACCGGAAGGACCATATATTTT

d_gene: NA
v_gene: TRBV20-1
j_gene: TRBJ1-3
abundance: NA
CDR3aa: CSASLAQGLENTIYF
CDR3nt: TGCAGTGCTAGTTTGGCGCAGGGGCTTGAAAACACCATATATTTT

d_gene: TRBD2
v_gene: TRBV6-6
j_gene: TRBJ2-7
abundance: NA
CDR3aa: CASSPPSGSTYEQYF
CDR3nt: TGTGCCAGCAGCCCCCCTAGCGGGAGTACTTACGAGCAGTACTTC

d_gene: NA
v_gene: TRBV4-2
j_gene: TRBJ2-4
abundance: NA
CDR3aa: CASSQEGGARAKNIQYF
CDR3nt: TGTGCCAGCAGCCAAGAGGGGGGGGCGCGTGCCAAAAACATTCAGTACTTC

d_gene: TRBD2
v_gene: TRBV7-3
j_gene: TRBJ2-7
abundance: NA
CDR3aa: CASSPTLAGTYEQYF
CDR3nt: TGTGCCAGCAGCCCCACCCTAGCGGGGACCTACGAGCAGTACTTC

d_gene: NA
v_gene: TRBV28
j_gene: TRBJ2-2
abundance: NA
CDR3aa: CASSGGSNYAGELFF
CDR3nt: TGTGCCAGCAGTGGGGGCAGCAATTACGCCGGGGAGCTGTTTTTT

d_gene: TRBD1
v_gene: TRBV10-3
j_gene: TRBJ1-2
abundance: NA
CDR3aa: CAISEGQVYGYTF
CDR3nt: TGTGCCATCAGTGAGGGACAGGTCTATGGCTACACCTTC

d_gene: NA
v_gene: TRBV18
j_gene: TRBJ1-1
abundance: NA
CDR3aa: CASSPGRNTEAFF
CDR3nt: TGTGCCAGCTCACCAGGGAGGAACACTGAAGCTTTCTTT

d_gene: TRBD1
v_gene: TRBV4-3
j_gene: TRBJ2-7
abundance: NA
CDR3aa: CASSQDWTGRYEQYF
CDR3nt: TGCGCCAGCAGCCAAGATTGGACAGGGCGATACGAGCAGTACTTC

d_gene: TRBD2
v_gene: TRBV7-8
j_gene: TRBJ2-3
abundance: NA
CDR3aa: CASSPGGREYTQYF
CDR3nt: TGTGCCAGCAGCCCGGGGGGGAGGGAATATACGCAGTATTTT

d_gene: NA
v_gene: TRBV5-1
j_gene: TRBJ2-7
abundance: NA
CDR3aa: CASSFGGVPTYEQYF
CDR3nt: TGCGCCAGCAGCTTTGGCGGGGTTCCCACCTACGAGCAGTACTTC

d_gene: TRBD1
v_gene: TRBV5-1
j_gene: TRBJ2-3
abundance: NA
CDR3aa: CASTPSGQGPSDTQYF
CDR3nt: TGCGCCAGCACCCCTTCGGGACAGGGACCATCAGATACGCAGTATTTT

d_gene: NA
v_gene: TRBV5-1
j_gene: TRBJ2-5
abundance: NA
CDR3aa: CASSLATGPGETQYF
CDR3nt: TGCGCCAGCAGCTTGGCGACAGGACCCGGGGAGACCCAGTACTTC

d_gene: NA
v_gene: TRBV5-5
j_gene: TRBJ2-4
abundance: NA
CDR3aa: CASSLEGQTHIQYF
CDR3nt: TGTGCCAGCAGCTTGGAAGGTCAGACACACATTCAGTACTTC

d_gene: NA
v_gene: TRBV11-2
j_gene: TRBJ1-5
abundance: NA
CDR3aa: CASSLGARQPQHF
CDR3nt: TGTGCCAGCAGCTTAGGAGCGAGACAGCCCCAGCATTTT

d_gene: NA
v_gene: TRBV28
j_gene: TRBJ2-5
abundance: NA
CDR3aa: CASSSPQGGQRETQYF
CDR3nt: TGTGCCAGCAGCTCTCCCCAGGGGGGCCAAAGAGAGACCCAGTACTTC

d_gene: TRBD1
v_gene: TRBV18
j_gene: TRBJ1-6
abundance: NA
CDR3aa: CASSTRQGDSPLHF
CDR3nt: TGTGCCAGCTCAACAAGGCAGGGGGATTCACCCCTCCACTTT

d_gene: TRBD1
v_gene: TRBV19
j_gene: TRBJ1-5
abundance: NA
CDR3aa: CASSTSGQGNQPQHF
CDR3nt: TGTGCCAGTAGTACTTCCGGACAGGGCAATCAGCCCCAGCATTTT

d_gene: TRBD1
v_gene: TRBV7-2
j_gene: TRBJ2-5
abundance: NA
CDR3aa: CASSLAGQGAWETQYF
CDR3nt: TGTGCCAGCAGCTTAGCAGGACAGGGGGCATGGGAGACCCAGTACTTC

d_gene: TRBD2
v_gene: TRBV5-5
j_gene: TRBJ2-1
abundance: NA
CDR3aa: CASSLAPSGRALNEQFF
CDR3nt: TGTGCCAGCAGCTTGGCGCCTAGCGGGAGGGCCCTCAATGAGCAGTTCTTC

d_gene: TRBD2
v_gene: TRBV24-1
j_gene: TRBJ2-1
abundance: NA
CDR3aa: CATSDFAGDEQFF
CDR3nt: TGTGCCACCAGTGATTTTGCGGGAGATGAGCAGTTCTTC

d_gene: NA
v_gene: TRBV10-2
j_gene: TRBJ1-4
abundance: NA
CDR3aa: CASETTNEKLFF
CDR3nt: TGCGCCAGCGAGACAACTAATGAAAAACTGTTTTTT